This TCR beta chain was identified during a study of blood T cell repertoires in COVID-19. This table comes from immunoSEQ multiplex PCR, and its TCRdb copy is limited to in-frame clones, with some not included. The sample contains 150,000 to 200,000 clones, approximately 90% of which appear only once. This CDR3 is 14 amino acids long. Germline CDR1 and CDR2: SGHVS and FQNEAQ. With 0 bases removed from V and 4 bases from J, the gap between germline ends came to 7 bases. The sequenced sample consisted of peripheral blood. The chain carries TRBV7-8 and TRBJ1-3, with D unclear. The clonotype was recovered from a man aged 40-49 years with active or convalescent COVID-19. The CDR3, as DNA: TGTGCCAGCAGCTTAGCGCAGGCAGGAAACACCATATATTTT. It codes for CASSLAQAGNTIYF.